These 10 T cell receptor beta chains were sequenced from one sample in a study of T cell repertoires in cytomegalovirus infection (dated by TCRdb to the late 2010s). For sequencing, an Illumina HiSeq 1500 was employed. TCRdb ran its own pipeline on the public reads, namely fastp trimming at Q25 and MiXCR clone calling, and kept in-frame beta chains. One record per CDR3 amino acid sequence lists the most common genes and DNA. The sample table records roughly 600,000 distinct CDR3 sequences; about 24% of these occur just once. The top ten clonotypes cover 6.5% to 10% of the sample. Sequenced material: CD8+ T cells from PBMCs. The receptor set was obtained from a human donor in good health (CMV status not recorded). Some clones in this sample may be carry-over from other donors' samples.

The V call is TRBV9, the J call TRBJ2-5; either TRBD1 or TRBD2 may fit D (5 bases each). CDR3 length: 13 residues. V lost 2 bases, J lost 4 bases, and 9 bases lay in between. Germline CDR1 reads SGDLS; CDR2 reads YYNGEE. For the CDR3, the DNA is TGTGCCAGCAGCGTCGGGACGCGAGAGACCCAGTACTTC. It codes for CASSVGTRETQYF.

This clonotype was counted between two and nine times. This CDR3 is CSARSYRATGEKLFF. The DNA for the CDR3 is TGCAGTGCTAGGTCCTACAGGGCCACGGGTGAAAAACTGTTTTTT. The rearrangement joins TRBV20-1 to TRBJ1-4; D is perhaps TRBD1 (6 bases). Germline values: CDR1 DFQATT, CDR2 SNEGSKA (reference sequence). The CDR3 runs 15 residues. Trimming cost V 3 bases and J 7 bases, with 18 bases left between them.

The V call is TRBV14, the J call TRBJ2-1; D is unclear. CDR1 is SGHDN and CDR2 is FVKESK in the germline V gene. CDR3 length: 17 amino acids. Trimming cost V 1 base and J 2 bases, with 15 bases left between them. The CDR3 nucleotides read TGTGCCAGCAGCCAAGGGGCGCAAGTCGTCGCCTACAATGAGCAGTTCTTC. Its translation: CASSQGAQVVAYNEQFF.

At least ten counts were recorded for this clonotype. The V gene is TRBV6-2 or TRBV6-3, the J gene TRBJ1-2, with D unresolved. Trimming stripped 4 bases from V and 8 bases from J, with 14 bases between. Per germline, CDR1 MNHEY and CDR2 SVGEGT. The CDR3 extends over 13 amino acids. Here the CDR3 DNA reads TGTGCCAGCAGTTCTTCCCCTGCAGTAGGCTACACCTTC. This encodes CASSSSPAVGYTF.

The chain recombines TRBV6-1 with TRBJ2-7; D is unclear. Trimming pared 2 bases from V and 1 base from J, leaving 12 bases between. From germline, CDR1 is MNHNS and CDR2 SASEGT. The CDR3 contains 15 residues. DNA for the CDR3: TGTGCCAGCAGTGAATTTGGAAACCTTTCCTACGAGCAGTACGTC. It translates to CASSEFGNLSYEQYV.

V and J are TRBV9 and TRBJ2-6; 7 positions agree with TRBD1. The ends lost 2 bases at V and 2 bases at J; junction bases unmatched: 16. The CDR3 sequence is 20 residues long. CDR1 SGDLS and CDR2 YYNGEE come from the germline V gene. The CDR3 DNA reads TGTGCCAGCAGCGTTACCATCCGACAGGGATTGTCCCCTGGGGCCAACGTCCTGACTTTC. Its protein is CASSVTIRQGLSPGANVLTF.

This clonotype was found many times. The chain has TRBV7-9 and TRBJ2-3; D perhaps matches TRBD2 (5 bases). The ends were cut back, 1 base at V and 2 bases at J, with 10 bases in the middle. Germline V CDR1 and CDR2: SEHNR, FQNEAQ (reference sequence). The length of the CDR3 is 15 residues. DNA of the CDR3: TGTGCCAGCAGCTTAGGAGGGAATCCCACAGATACGCAGTATTTT. Translating it yields CASSLGGNPTDTQYF. Full variable domain (missing parts from reference TRBV7-9 and TRBJ2-3): DTGVSQNPRHKITKRGQNVTFRCDPISEHNRLYWYRQTLGQGPEFLTYFQNEAQLEKSRLLSDRFSAERPKGSFSTLEIQRTEQGDSAMYLCASSLGGNPTDTQYFGPGTRLTVL.

The V and J genes are TRBV2 and TRBJ1-2; TRBD1 matches at 11 bases. The V segment lost 1 base and the J segment 8 bases; nucleotides outside the gene matches: 6. The CDR3 extends over 15 amino acids. Germline assignment: CDR1 SNHLY and CDR2 FYNNEI. CDR3 amino acids: CASSEVGQGADGYTF. The CDR3 DNA reads TGTGCCAGCAGTGAAGTTGGACAGGGGGCTGACGGCTACACCTTC.

This clonotype occurred many times. The chain recombines TRBV6-5 with TRBJ2-3, with TRBD1 matching 7 bases. V was clipped by 6 bases and J by 0 bases; unmatched bases: 12. Germline lookup yields CDR1 MNHEY and CDR2 SVGAGI. There are 17 residues in the CDR3. CDR3 DNA sequence: TGTGCCAGCAGACCGGCCCAGACAGGGAGTAGCACAGATACGCAGTATTTT. This encodes CASRPAQTGSSTDTQYF.

The chain couples TRBV27 to TRBJ1-1, with a weak D call TRBD1 (5 bases). Trimming cost V 7 bases and J 4 bases, with 16 bases left between them. The CDR3 runs to 14 residues. The germline CDR1 and CDR2 sequences are MNHEY and SMNVEV (reference sequence). The CDR3 spells CASTMLGGATEAFF. The CDR3 DNA reads as TGTGCCAGCACCATGCTGGGGGGTGCCACTGAAGCTTTCTTT.